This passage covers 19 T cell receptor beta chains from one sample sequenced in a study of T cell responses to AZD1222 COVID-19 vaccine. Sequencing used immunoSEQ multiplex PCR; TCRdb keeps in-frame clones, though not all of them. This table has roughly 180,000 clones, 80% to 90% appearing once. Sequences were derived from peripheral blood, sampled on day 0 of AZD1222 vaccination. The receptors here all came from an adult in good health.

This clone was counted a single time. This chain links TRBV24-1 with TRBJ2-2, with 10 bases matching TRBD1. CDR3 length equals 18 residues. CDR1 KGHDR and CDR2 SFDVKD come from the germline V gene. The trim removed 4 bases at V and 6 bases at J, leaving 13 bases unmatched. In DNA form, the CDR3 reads TGTGCCACCAGTGACCCCCCCCTACGGGACAGGGGTCCCGGGGAGCTGTTTTTT. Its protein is CATSDPPLRDRGPGELFF.

CDR3 sequence (DNA): TGTGCCACCAGTGATCTGGAAGGCAGGGATCGTTGGTTTTGGAATTCACCCCTCCACTTT. As protein: CATSDLEGRDRWFWNSPLHF. The rearrangement joins TRBV24-1 to TRBJ1-6; TRBD1 is a possible D gene (5 bases). The CDR3 consists of 20 residues. Trimming left V 3 bases short and J 7 bases short, with 27 bases between. From germline, CDR1 is KGHDR and CDR2 SFDVKD.

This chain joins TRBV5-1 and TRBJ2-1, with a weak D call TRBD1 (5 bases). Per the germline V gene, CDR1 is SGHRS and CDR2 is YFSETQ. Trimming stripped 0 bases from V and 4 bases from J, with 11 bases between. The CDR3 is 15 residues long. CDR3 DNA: TGCGCCAGCAGCTTGGGTCAGGGCCCTTACAATGAGCAGTTCTTC. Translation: CASSLGQGPYNEQFF.

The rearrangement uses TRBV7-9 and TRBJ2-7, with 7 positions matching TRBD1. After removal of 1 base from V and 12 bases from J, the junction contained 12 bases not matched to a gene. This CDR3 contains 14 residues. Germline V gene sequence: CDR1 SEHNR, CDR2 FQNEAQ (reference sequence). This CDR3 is CASSLVDNPGQSYV. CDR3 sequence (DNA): TGTGCCAGCAGCTTAGTAGATAATCCGGGACAGTCGTACGTC.

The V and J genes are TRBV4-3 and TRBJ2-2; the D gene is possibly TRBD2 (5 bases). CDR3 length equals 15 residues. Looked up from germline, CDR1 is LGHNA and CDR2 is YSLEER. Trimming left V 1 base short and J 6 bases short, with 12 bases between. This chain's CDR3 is CASSQGSWTAGELFF. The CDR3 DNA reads TGCGCCAGCAGCCAAGGAAGTTGGACTGCCGGGGAGCTGTTTTTT.

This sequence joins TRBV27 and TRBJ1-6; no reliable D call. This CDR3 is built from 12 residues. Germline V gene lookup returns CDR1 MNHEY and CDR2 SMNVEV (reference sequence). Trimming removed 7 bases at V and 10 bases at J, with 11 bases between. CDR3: CASTVRWSPLHF. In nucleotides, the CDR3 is TGTGCCAGCACCGTCCGATGGTCACCCCTCCACTTT.

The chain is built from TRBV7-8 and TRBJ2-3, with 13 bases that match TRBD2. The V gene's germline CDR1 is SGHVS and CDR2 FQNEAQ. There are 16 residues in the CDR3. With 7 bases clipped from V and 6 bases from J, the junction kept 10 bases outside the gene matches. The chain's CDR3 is CASIPGLAGYLDTQYF. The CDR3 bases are TGTGCCAGCATCCCGGGACTAGCGGGGTATTTGGATACGCAGTATTTT.

CDR3 region: CASSPSISSTDTQYF. The DNA for the CDR3 is TGTGCCAGCAGTCCCTCCATATCTAGCACAGATACGCAGTATTTT. This sequence joins TRBV7-3 and TRBJ2-3, with no clear D. Germline CDR1 reads SGHTA; CDR2 reads FQGTGA. This CDR3 has 15 residues. V lost 6 bases, J lost 0 bases, and 13 bases lay in between.

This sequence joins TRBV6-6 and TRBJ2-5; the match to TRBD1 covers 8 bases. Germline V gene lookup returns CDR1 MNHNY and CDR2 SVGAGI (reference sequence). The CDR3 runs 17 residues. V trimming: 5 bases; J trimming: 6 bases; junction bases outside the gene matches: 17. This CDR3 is CASSHRISGGGIQTQYF. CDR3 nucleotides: TGTGCCAGCAGTCATAGAATATCAGGGGGCGGCATACAGACCCAGTACTTC.

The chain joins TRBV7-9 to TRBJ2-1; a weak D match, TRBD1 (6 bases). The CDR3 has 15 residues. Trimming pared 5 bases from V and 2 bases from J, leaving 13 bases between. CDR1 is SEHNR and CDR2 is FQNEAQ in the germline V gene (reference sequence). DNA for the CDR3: TGTGCCAGCAGCCGACAGGTCGGAACCTACAATGAGCAGTTCTTC. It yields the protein CASSRQVGTYNEQFF. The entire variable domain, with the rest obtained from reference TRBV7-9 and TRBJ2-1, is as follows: DTGVSQNPRHKITKRGQNVTFRCDPISEHNRLYWYRQTLGQGPEFLTYFQNEAQLEKSRLLSDRFSAERPKGSFSTLEIQRTEQGDSAMYLCASSRQVGTYNEQFFGPGTRLTVL.

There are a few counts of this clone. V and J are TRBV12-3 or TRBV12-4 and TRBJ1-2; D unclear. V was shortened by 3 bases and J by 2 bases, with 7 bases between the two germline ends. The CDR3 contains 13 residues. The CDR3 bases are TGTGCCAGCAGTTTTACGGTAAACTATGGCTACACCTTC. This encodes CASSFTVNYGYTF.

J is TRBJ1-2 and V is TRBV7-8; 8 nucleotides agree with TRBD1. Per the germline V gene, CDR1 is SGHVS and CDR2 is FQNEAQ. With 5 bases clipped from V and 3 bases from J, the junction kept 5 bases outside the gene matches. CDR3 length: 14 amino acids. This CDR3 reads CASSPDRVHYGYTF. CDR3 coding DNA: TGTGCCAGCAGCCCGGACAGGGTGCACTATGGCTACACCTTC.

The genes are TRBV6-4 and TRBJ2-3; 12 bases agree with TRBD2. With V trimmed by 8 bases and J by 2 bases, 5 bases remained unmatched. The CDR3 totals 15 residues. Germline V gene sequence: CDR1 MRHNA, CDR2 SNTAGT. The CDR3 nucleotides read TGTGCCAGCCCCCTAGCGGGGGGGCCCACAGATACGCAGTATTTT. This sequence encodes CASPLAGGPTDTQYF.

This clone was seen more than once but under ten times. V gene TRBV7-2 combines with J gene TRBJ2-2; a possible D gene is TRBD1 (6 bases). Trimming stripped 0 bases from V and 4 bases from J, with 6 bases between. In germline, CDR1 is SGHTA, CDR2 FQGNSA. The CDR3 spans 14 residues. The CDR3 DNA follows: TGTGCCAGCAGCTTAGCCAGGGGCACCGGGGAGCTGTTTTTT. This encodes CASSLARGTGELFF.

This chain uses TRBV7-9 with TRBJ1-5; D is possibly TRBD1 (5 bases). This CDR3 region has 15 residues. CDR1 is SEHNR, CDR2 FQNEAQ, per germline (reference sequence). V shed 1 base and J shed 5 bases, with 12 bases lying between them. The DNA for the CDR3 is TGTGCCAGCAGCTTAGGCCAGGGAGTTGATCAGCCCCAGCATTTT. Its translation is CASSLGQGVDQPQHF.

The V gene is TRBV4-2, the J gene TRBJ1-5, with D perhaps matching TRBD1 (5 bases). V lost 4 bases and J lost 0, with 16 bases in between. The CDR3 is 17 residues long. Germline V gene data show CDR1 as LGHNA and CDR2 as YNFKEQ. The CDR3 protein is CASSPEGSGFSNQPQHF. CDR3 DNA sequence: TGTGCCAGCAGCCCCGAGGGGTCAGGCTTTAGCAATCAGCCCCAGCATTTT.

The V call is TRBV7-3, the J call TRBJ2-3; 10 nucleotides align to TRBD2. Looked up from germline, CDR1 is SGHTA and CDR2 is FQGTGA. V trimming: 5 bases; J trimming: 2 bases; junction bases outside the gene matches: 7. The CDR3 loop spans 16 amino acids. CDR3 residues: CASSPLSGGNTDTQYF. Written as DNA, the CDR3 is TGTGCCAGCAGCCCGCTTAGCGGGGGGAACACAGATACGCAGTATTTT. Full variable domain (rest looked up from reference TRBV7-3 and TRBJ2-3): GAGVSQTPSNKVTEKGKYVELRCDPISGHTALYWYRQSLGQGPEFLIYFQGTGAADDSGLPNDRFFAVRPEGSVSTLKIQRTERGDSAVYLCASSPLSGGNTDTQYFGPGTRLTVL.

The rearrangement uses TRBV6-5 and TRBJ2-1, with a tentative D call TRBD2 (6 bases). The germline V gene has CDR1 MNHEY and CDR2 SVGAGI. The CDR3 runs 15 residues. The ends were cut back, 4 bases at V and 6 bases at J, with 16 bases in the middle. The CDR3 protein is CASSSGRLGGNEQFF. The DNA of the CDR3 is TGTGCCAGCAGTTCCGGGAGATTGGGGGGCAATGAGCAGTTCTTC.

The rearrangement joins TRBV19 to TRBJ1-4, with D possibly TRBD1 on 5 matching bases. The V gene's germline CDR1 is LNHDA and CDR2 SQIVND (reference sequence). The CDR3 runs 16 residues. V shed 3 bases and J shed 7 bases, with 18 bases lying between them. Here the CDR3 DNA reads TGTGCCAGTAGTATCACGATCGGCAGGGATAGTGAAAAACTGTTTTTT. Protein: CASSITIGRDSEKLFF. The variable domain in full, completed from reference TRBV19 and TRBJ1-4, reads DGGITQSPKYLFRKEGQNVTLSCEQNLNHDAMYWYRQDPGQGLRLIYYSQIVNDFQKGDIAEGYSVSREKKESFPLTVTSAQKNPTAFYLCASSITIGRDSEKLFFGSGTQLSVL.